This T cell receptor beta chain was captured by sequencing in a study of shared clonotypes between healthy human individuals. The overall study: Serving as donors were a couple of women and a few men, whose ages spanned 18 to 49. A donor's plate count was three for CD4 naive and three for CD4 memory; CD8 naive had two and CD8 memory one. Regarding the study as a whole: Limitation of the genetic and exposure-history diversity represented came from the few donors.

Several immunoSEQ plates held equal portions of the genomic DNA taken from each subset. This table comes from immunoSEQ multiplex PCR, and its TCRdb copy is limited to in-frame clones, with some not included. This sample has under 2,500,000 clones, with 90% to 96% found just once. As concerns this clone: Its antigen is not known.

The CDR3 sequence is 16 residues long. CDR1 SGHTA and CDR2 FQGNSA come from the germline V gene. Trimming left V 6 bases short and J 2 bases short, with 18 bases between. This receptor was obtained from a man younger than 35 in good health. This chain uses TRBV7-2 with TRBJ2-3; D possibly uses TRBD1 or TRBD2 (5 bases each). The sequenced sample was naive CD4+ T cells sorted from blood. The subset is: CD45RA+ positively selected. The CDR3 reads CASRTRTAGATDTQYF. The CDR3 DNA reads TGTGCCAGCAGGACCAGGACGGCCGGGGCCACAGATACGCAGTATTTT.